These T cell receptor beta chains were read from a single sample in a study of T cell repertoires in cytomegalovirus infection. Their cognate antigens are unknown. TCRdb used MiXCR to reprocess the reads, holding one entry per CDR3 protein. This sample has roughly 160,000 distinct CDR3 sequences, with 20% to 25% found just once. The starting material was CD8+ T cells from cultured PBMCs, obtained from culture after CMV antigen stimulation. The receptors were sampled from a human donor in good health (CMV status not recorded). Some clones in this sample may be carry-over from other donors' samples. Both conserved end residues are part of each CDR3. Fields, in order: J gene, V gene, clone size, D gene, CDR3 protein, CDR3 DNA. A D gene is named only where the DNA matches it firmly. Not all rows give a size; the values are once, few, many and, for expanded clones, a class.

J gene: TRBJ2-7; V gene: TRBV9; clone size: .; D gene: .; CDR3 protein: CASSPLGGSAYEQYF; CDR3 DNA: TGTGCCAGCAGCCCCCTCGGGGGTAGCGCCTACGAGCAGTACTTC
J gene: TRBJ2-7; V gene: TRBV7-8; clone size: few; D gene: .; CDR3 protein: CASSLVDRVHEQYF; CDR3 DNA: TGTGCCAGCAGCTTAGTAGATCGGGTTCACGAGCAGTACTTC
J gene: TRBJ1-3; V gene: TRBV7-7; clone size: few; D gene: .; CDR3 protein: CASSPGGTWDIAFSGNTIYF; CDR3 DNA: TGTGCCAGCAGCCCAGGCGGGACCTGGGATATTGCTTTCTCTGGAAACACCATATATTTT
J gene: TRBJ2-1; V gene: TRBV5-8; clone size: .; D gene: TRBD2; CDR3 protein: CASSLLTSAGTYNEQFF; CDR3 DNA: TGTGCCAGCAGCTTATTGACTAGCGCGGGGACCTACAATGAGCAGTTCTTC
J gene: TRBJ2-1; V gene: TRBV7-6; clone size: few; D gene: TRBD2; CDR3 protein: CASSLAVNSYNEQFF; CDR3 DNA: TGTGCCAGCAGTCTAGCGGTAAACTCCTACAATGAGCAGTTCTTC
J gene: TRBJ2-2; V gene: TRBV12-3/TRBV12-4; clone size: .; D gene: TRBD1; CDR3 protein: CAILGTGVTGELFF; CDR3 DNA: TGTGCCATCCTCGGGACAGGGGTCACCGGGGAGCTGTTTTTT
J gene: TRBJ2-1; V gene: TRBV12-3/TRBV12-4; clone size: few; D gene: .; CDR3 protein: CASSDSSYNEQFF; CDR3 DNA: TGTGCCAGCAGCGACAGCTCCTACAATGAGCAGTTCTTC
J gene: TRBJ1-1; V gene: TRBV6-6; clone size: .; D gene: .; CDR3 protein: CASSAFIITMNTEAFF; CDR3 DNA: TGTGCCAGCAGTGCCTTCATAATAACCATGAACACTGAAGCTTTCTTT
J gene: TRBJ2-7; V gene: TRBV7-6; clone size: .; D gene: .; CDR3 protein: CASSLTLAPLHEQYF; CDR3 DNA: TGTGCCAGCAGCCTAACCCTAGCGCCGTTGCACGAGCAGTACTTC
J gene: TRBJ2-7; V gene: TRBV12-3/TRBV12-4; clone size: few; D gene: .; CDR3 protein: CASSPPGLGVLEQYF; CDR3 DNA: TGTGCCAGCAGCCCTCCGGGACTTGGAGTACTCGAGCAGTACTTC
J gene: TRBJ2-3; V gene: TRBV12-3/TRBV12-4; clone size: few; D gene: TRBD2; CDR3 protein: CASSPGTSGAEDTQYF; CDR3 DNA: TGTGCCAGCAGTCCGGGGACTAGCGGGGCCGAAGATACGCAGTATTTT
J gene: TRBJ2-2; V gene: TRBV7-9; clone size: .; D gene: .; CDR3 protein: CASSAADSPSAGELFF; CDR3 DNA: TGTGCCAGCAGCGCTGCGGACAGCCCTTCGGCCGGGGAGCTGTTTTTT
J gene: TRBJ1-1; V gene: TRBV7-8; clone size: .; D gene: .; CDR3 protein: CASSFQGEGTEAFF; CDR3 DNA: TGTGCCAGCAGCTTTCAGGGTGAGGGGACTGAAGCTTTCTTT
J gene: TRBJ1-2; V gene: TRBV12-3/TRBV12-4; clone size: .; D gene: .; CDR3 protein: CASSFSGRESYGYTF; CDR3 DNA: TGTGCCAGCAGTTTTTCGGGCAGAGAAAGCTATGGCTACACCTTC
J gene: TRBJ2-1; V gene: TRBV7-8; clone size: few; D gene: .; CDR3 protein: CASSLAGAPEQFF; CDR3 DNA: TGTGCCAGCAGCTTAGCTGGAGCCCCTGAGCAGTTCTTC
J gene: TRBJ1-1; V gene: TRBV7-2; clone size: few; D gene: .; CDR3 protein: CASSLRAYEAFF; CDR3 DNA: TGTGCCAGCAGCTTACGTGCCTATGAAGCTTTCTTT
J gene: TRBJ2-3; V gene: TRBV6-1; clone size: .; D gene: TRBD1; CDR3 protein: CASSETGGRSSTDTQYF; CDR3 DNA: TGTGCCAGCAGTGAAACAGGGGGCAGGAGTAGCACAGATACGCAGTATTTT
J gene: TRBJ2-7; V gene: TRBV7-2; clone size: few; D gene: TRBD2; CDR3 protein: CASSFQRGPHPSYEQYF; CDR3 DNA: TGTGCCAGCAGCTTCCAGCGGGGGCCCCATCCCTCCTACGAGCAGTACTTC
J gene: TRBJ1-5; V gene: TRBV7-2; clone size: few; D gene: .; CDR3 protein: CASSLGGTVHSNQPQHF; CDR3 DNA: TGTGCCAGCAGCTTAGGTGGGACGGTGCATAGCAATCAGCCCCAGCATTTT
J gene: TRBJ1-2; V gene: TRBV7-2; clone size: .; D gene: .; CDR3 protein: CASSPGGRMSYTF; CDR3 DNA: TGTGCCAGCAGCCCCGGGGGACGGATGAGCTACACCTTC
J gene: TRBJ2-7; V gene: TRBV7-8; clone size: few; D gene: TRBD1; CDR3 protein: CASSPRQGPTYEQYF; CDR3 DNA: TGTGCCAGCAGCCCCAGACAGGGACCTACCTACGAGCAGTACTTC
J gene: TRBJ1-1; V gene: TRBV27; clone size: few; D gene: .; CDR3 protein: CASKRVGRKAFF; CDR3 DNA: TGTGCCAGCAAGAGGGTGGGGAGAAAAGCTTTCTTT
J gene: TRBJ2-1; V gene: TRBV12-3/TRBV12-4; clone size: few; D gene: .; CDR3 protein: CASSLPGASYNEQFF; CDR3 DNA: TGTGCCAGCAGTTTACCGGGGGCGTCCTACAATGAGCAGTTCTTC
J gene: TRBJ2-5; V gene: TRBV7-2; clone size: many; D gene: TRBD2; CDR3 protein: CASSLRLAGLETQYF; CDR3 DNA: TGTGCCAGCAGCTTACGGTTAGCGGGGTTGGAAACCCAGTACTTC
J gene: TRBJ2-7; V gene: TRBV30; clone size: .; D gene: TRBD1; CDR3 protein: CAWSLGQGTYEQYF; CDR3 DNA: TGTGCCTGGAGTCTCGGACAGGGGACCTACGAGCAGTACTTC
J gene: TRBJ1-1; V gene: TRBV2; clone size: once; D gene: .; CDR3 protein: CASSDGGTEAFF; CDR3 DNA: TGTGCCAGCAGTGACGGCGGCACTGAAGCTTTCTTT
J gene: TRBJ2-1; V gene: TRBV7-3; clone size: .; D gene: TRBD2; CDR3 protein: CASSPHLAGGRQNEQFF; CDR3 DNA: TGTGCCAGCAGCCCACACTTAGCGGGGGGGCGTCAAAATGAGCAGTTCTTC
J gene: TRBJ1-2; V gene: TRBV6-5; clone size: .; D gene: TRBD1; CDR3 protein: CASSIQQGDPLGYGYTF; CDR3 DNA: TGTGCCAGCAGTATACAACAGGGGGACCCTCTAGGCTATGGCTACACCTTC
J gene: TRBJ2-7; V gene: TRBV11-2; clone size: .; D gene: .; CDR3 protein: CASSLSSSYEQYF; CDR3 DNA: TGTGCCAGCAGCTTATCCAGCTCCTACGAGCAGTACTTC
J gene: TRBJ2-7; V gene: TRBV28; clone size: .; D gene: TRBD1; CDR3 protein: CASRYRQGGLAYEQYF; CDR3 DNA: TGTGCCAGCAGATATAGACAGGGCGGTTTAGCCTACGAGCAGTACTTC
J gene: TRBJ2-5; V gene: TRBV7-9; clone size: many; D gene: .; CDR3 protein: CASSFWTDPSETQYF; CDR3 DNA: TGTGCCAGCAGCTTTTGGACAGACCCTTCGGAGACCCAGTACTTC
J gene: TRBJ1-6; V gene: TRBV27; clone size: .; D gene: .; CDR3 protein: CASSSPTRESINSPLHF; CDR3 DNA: TGTGCCAGCAGTTCCCCTACGCGGGAATCTATCAATTCACCCCTCCACTTT
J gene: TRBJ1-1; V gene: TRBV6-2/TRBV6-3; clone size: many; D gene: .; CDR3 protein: CASSRTLTANTEAFF; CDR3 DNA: TGTGCCAGCAGTCGCACTTTGACTGCGAACACTGAAGCTTTCTTT
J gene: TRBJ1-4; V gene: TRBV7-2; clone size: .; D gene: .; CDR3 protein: CASSSLGVTNEKLFF; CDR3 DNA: TGTGCCAGCAGCTCTCTCGGGGTAACTAATGAAAAACTGTTTTTT
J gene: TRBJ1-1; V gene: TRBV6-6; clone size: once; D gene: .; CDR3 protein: CASSLSGVTEAFF; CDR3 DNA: TGTGCCAGCAGCCTGTCGGGGGTCACTGAAGCTTTCTTT
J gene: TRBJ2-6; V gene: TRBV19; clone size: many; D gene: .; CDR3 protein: CARTRDRTSSGANVLTF; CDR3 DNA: TGTGCCAGGACTAGGGACAGAACTAGCTCTGGGGCCAACGTCCTGACTTTC
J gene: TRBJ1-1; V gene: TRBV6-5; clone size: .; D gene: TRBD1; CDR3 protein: CASSRQGWSEAFF; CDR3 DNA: TGTGCCAGCAGCCGACAGGGGTGGTCTGAAGCTTTCTTT